There are a few counts of the clone carrying this TCR beta chain. Its matching antigen is unknown. Template switching introduced a universal primer site, and the cDNA bore unique molecular identifiers. TCRdb processed the 5' RACE reads anew with MiXCR; each CDR3 protein has one entry. Here the sample spans under 800,000 distinct CDR3 sequences, around 20% being singletons. CDR1 and CDR2 (germline): SGHTA, FQGNSA. Deletions cut 4 bases from V and 1 base from J, with 14 bases between. The CDR3 is made up of 15 amino acids. The sample is drawn from a study of identical twins. Study results and caveats: Models underestimated how often monozygotic twins shared out-of-frame TCR alpha.

These data were likewise used in another study, on T cells expressing NK-cell markers. That work contributes: These clonotypes also led the CD3+CD56-NKG2C+ fraction in a few donors. Expanded NKG2C+ T cell clones had unclear HCMV specificity.

The material sequenced was PBMCs. This TCR was sampled from a woman aged 18-35 years in good health. The gene calls are TRBV7-2 and TRBJ2-7, with D possibly called TRBD1 or TRBD2 (5 bases each). The CDR3 DNA follows: TGTGCCAGCAGCTCAACCGGGACGGCATCCTACGAGCAGTACTTC. Its translation is CASSSTGTASYEQYF.